This section outlines one T cell receptor beta chain sequence together with its context. Its antigen is currently unknown. This CDR3 comprises 14 residues. Germline V gene data show CDR1 as MNHEY and CDR2 as SMNVEV (reference sequence). V lost 5 bases, J lost 4 bases, and 14 bases lay in between. It was with unique molecular identifiers that the TCRbeta library was prepared. MiXCR was run by TCRdb on the PCR reads, yielding one entry per CDR3 protein. The table records about 250,000 distinct CDR3 sequences, 20% to 30% of them present only once. The data were obtained in a study of T-cell reconstitution after alpha-beta-depleted transplantation in children. Findings and caveats of the study: Elevated TCRbeta diversity at day 60 was traced, in some patients, to surviving recipient T cells and thymic progenitors.

V gene TRBV27 combines with J gene TRBJ1-2; tentatively, D is TRBD1 (5 bases). The receptor's source is a female patient aged 2-9 years who had a stem cell transplant for congenital amegakaryocytic thrombocytopenia, so the T cells may come from the graft donor. The material was PBMCs, mostly from graft donor cells, obtained 360 days after TCRalphabeta/CD19-depleted stem cell transplant. The CDR3 coding sequence is TGTGCCAGCAGTGAGGGACCAATAAGCTATGGCTACACCTTC. Amino acids: CASSEGPISYGYTF.